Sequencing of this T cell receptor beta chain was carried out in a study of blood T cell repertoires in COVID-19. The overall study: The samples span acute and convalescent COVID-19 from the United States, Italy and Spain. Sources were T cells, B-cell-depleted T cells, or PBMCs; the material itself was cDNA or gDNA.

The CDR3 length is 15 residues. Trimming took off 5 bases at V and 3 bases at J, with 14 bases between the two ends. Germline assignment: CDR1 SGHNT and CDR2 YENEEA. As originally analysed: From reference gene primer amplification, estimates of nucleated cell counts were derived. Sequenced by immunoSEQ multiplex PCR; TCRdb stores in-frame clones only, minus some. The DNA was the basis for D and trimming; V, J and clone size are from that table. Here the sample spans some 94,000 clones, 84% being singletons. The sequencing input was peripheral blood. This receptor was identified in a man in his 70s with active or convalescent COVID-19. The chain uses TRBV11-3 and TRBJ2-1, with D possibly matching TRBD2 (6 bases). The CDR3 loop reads CASSPPGGVYNEQFF. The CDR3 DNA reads TGTGCCAGCAGCCCCCCCGGCGGGGTCTACAATGAGCAGTTCTTC.